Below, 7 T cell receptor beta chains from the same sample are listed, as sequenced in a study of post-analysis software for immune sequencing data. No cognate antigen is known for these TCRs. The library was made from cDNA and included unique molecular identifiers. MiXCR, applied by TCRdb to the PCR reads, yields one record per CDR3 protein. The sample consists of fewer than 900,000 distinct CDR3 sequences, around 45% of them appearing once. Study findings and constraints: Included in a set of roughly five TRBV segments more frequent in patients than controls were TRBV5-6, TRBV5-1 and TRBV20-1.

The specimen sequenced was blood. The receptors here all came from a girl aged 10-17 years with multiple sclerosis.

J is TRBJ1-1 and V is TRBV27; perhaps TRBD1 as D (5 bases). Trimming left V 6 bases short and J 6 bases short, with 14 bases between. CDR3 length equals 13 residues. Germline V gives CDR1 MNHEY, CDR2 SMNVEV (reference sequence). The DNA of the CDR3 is TGTGCCAGCAGACCGAGTGGGGCCCCTGAAGCTTTCTTT. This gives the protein CASRPSGAPEAFF.

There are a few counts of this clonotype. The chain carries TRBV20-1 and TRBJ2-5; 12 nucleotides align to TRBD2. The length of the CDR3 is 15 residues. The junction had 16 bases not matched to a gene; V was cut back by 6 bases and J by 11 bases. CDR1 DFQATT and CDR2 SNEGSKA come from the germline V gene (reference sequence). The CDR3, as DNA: TGCAGTGCGAAAGCCCCGACTAGCGGGAGTCGGGAGCAGTACTTC. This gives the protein CSAKAPTSGSREQYF.

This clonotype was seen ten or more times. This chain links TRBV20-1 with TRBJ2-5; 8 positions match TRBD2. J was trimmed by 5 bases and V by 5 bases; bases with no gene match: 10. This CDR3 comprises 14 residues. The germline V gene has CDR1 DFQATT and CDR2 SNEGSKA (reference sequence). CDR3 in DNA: TGCAGTGCTCAGGCTGGACTAGCTTGGGAGACCCAGTACTTC. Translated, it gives CSAQAGLAWETQYF.

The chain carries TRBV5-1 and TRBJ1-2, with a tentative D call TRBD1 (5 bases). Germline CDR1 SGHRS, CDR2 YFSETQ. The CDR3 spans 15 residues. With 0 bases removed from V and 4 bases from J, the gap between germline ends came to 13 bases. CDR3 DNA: TGCGCCAGCAGCTTGGAAGGGGTCGGTGCCTATGGCTACACCTTC. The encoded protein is CASSLEGVGAYGYTF.

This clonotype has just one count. The CDR3 sequence: CASSPLGGKGTDTQYF. For the CDR3, the DNA is TGTGCCAGCAGCCCCCTGGGGGGAAAAGGCACAGATACGCAGTATTTT. The chain is built from TRBV9 and TRBJ2-3; possible D gene TRBD2, 6 bases. Trimming left V 4 bases short and J 1 base short, with 16 bases between. The germline V gene encodes CDR1 SGDLS and CDR2 YYNGEE. The CDR3 is 16 amino acids. The variable domain in full, completed from reference TRBV9 and TRBJ2-3, reads DSGVTQTPKHLITATGQRVTLRCSPRSGDLSVYWYQQSLDQGLQFLIQYYNGEERAKGNILERFSAQQFPDLHSELNLSSLELGDSALYFCASSPLGGKGTDTQYFGPGTRLTVL.

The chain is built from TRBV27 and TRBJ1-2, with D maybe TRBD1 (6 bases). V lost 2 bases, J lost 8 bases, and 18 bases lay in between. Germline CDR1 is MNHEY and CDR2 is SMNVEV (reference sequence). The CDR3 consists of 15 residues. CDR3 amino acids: CASSLRGQPQLGYTF. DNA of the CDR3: TGTGCCAGCAGTTTAAGGGGACAACCCCAGCTCGGCTACACCTTC.

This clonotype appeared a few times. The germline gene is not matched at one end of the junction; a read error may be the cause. CDR3 nucleotides: TGTGCCAGCAGCCAAGAGGGACTAGCCTCCTACGAGCAGTACTTC. This encodes CASSQEGLASYEQYF. The chain links TRBV4-1 to TRBJ2-7; the match to TRBD2 covers 9 bases. Germline loops: CDR1 MGHRA, CDR2 YSYEKL. The CDR3 is 15 amino acids.